The sequence of this TCR beta chain was determined in a study of blood T cell repertoires in COVID-19. TCRdb keeps only in-frame clones here, not all; method: immunoSEQ multiplex PCR. The sample lists under 250,000 clones; about 91% were seen once. V lost 8 bases to trimming and J lost 2 bases, with 10 bases between them. The germline V gene has CDR1 LGHNA and CDR2 YSLEER. CDR3 length equals 13 residues. This sequence originates from a woman aged 25 to 39 with COVID-19, enrolled during active disease. V is TRBV4-3 and J is TRBJ2-1, with D unresolved. The specimen sequenced was peripheral blood. The CDR3 coding sequence is TGCGCCAGCCGGCAGGATCCCTACAATGAGCAGTTCTTC. It specifies CASRQDPYNEQFF.